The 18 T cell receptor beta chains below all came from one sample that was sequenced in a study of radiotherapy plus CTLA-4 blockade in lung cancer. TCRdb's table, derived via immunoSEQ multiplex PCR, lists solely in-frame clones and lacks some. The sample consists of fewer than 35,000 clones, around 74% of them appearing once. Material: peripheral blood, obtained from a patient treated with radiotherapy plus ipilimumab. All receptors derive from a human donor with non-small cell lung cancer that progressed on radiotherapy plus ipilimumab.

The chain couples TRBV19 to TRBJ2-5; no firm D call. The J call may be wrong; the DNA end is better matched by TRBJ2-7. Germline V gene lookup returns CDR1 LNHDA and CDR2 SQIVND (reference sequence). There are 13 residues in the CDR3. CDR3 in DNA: TGTGCCAGTAGTATCCAAATCTCCTACGAGCAGTACTTC. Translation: CASSIQISYEQYF.

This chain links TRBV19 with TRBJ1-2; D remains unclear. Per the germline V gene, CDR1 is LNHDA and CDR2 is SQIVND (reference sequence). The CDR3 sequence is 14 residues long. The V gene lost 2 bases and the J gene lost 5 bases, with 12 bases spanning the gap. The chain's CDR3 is CASSITSADYGYTF. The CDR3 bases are TGTGCCAGTAGTATAACGTCGGCAGATTATGGCTACACCTTC.

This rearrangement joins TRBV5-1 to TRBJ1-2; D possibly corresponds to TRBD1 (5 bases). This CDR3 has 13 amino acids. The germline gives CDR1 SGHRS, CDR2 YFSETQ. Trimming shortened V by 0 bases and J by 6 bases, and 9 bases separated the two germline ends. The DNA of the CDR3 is TGCGCCAGCAGCTTGGGACCAGGGAATGGCTACACCTTC. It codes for CASSLGPGNGYTF.

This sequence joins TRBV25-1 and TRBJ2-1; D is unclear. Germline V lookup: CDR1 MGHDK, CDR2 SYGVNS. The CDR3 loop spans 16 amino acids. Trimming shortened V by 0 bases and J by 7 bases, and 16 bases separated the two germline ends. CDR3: CASSEYQGSLTNEQFF. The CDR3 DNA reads TGTGCCAGCAGTGAATATCAAGGTAGCCTAACAAATGAGCAGTTCTTC.

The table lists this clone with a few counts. The CDR3 protein is CASSLQGGEQFF. Written as DNA, the CDR3 is TGTGCCAGCAGCCTACAGGGAGGTGAGCAGTTCTTC. J is TRBJ2-1 and V is TRBV28; D tentatively reads TRBD1 or TRBD2 (6 bases each). Trimming shortened V by 6 bases and J by 9 bases, and 12 bases separated the two germline ends. CDR3 length equals 12 residues. The germline gives CDR1 MDHEN, CDR2 SYDVKM. The entire variable domain, with the rest obtained from reference TRBV28 and TRBJ2-1, is as follows: DVKVTQSSRYLVKRTGEKVFLECVQDMDHENMFWYRQDPGLGLRLIYFSYDVKMKEKGDIPEGYSVSREKKERFSLILESASTNQTSMYLCASSLQGGEQFFGPGTRLTVL.

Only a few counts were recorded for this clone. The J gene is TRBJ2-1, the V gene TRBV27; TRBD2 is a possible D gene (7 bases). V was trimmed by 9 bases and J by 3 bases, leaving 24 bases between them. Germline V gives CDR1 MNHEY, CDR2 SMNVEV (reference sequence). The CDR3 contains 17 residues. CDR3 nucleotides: TGTGCCAGTGGCAGGGGTGTGGCTAGCGGATACTACAATGAGCAGTTCTTC. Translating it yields CASGRGVASGYYNEQFF.

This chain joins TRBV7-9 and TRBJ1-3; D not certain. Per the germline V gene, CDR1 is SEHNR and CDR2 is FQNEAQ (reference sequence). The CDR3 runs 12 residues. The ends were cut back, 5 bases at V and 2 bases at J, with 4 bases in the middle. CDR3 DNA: TGTGCCAGCAGCATAACTGGAAACACCATATATTTT. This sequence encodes CASSITGNTIYF.

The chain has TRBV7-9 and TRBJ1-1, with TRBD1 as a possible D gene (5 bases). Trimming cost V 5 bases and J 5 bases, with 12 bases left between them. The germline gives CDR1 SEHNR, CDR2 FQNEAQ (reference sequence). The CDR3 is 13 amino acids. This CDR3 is CASSGGGRTEAFF. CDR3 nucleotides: TGTGCCAGCAGCGGGGGAGGGAGGACTGAAGCTTTCTTT.

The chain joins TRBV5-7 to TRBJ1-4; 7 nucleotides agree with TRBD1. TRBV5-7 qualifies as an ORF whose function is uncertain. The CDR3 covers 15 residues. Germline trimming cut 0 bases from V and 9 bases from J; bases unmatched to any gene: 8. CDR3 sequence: CASSLEGSGGKKLFF. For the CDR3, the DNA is TGTGCCAGCAGCTTGGAAGGGTCAGGGGGTAAAAAACTGTTTTTT.

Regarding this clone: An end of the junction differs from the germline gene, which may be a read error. CDR3 DNA sequence: TGTGCCAGCAGGGGGACAGGGGTGGACTATGACTACACCTTC. Amino acid sequence: CASRGTGVDYDYTF. The chain joins TRBV6-6 to TRBJ1-2; 10 bases are a match to TRBD1. This CDR3 has 14 residues. Germline CDR1 reads MNHNY; CDR2 reads SVGAGI (reference sequence).

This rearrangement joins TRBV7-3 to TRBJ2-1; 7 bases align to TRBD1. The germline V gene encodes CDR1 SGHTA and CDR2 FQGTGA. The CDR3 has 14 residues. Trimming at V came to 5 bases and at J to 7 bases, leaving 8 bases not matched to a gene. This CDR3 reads CASSLTGSGNEQFF. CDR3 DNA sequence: TGTGCCAGCAGCCTGACAGGGAGTGGTAATGAGCAGTTCTTC.

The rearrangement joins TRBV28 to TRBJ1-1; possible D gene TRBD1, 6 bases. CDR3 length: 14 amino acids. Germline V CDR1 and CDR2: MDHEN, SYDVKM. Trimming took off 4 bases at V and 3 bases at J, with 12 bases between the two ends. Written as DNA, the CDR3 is TGTGCCAGCAGTTCCCAGACAGGAGACACTGAAGCTTTCTTT. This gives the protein CASSSQTGDTEAFF.

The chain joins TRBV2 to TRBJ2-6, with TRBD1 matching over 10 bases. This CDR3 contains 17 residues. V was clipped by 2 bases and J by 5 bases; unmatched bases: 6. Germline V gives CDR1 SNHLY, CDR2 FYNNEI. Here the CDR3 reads CASSEQGQGGRANVLTF. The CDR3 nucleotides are TGTGCCAGCAGTGAACAAGGACAGGGGGGAAGGGCCAACGTCCTGACTTTC.

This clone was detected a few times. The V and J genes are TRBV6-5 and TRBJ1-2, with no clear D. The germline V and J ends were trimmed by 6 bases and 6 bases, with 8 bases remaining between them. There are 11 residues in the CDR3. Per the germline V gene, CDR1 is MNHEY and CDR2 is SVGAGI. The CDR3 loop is CASSGLDGYTF. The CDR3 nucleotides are TGTGCCAGCAGCGGACTAGATGGCTACACCTTC.

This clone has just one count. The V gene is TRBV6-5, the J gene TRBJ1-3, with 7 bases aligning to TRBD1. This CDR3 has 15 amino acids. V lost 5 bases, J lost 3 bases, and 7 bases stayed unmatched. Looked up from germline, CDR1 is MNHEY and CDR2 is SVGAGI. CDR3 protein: CASSPQQGSGNTIYF. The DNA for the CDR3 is TGTGCCAGCAGTCCCCAACAGGGGAGTGGAAACACCATATATTTT.

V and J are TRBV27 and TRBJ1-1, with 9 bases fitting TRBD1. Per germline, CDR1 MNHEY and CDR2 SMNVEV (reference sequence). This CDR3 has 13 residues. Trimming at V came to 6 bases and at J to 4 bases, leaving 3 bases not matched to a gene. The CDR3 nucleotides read TGTGCCAGCAGCTCGACAGGGGGCACTGAAGCTTTCTTT. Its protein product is CASSSTGGTEAFF.

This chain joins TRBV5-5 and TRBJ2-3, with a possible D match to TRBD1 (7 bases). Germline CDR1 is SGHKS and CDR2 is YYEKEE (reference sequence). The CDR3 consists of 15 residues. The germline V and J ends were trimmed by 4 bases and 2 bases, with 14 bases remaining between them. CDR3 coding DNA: TGTGCCAGCAGCCCGGAGGGACAGAACACAGATACGCAGTATTTT. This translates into CASSPEGQNTDTQYF.

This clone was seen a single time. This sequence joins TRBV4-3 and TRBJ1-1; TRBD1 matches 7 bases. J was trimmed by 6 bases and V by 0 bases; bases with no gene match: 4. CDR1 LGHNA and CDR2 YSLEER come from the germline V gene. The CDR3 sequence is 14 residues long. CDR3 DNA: TGCGCCAGCAGCCAAGATCCAGGGGGTGCTGAAGCTTTCTTT. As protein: CASSQDPGGAEAFF.